A single sample is the source of the 9 T cell receptor beta chains below, sequenced in a study of T cells in Graves' hyperthyroidism and ophthalmopathy. The investigators amplified TCR beta CDR3 regions from RNA transcripts. First-round RT-PCR with HTBI primers amplified the TCR CDR3 region. TCRdb passed the multiplex PCR reads through MiXCR, listing each CDR3 protein once. The table lists around 250,000 distinct CDR3 sequences, about a sixth of them singletons. The material sequenced was blood. The receptors stem from a woman between 18 and 29 years old with Graves' ophthalmopathy.

This clonotype was seen ten or more times. This chain joins TRBV6-4 and TRBJ1-1; D perhaps matches TRBD1 (6 bases). Per the germline V gene, CDR1 is MRHNA and CDR2 is SNTAGT. V lost 4 bases to trimming and J lost 0 bases, with 12 bases between them. CDR3 length: 15 residues. CDR3: CASSAGVGVNTEAFF. Written as DNA, the CDR3 is TGTGCCAGCAGTGCAGGGGTGGGGGTGAACACTGAAGCTTTCTTT.

This clonotype has at least ten counts. The genes are TRBV4-1 and TRBJ1-4; possible D gene TRBD1, 6 bases. From germline, CDR1 is MGHRA and CDR2 YSYEKL. CDR3 size: 14 residues. V was shortened by 1 base and J by 6 bases, with 9 bases between the two germline ends. The CDR3 coding sequence is TGCGCCAGCAGCCAAGCCAGGACAGATGAAAAACTGTTTTTT. It codes for CASSQARTDEKLFF.

At least ten counts were recorded for this clonotype. The V call is TRBV6-1, the J call TRBJ1-2; tentatively, D is TRBD1 (6 bases). V was shortened by 5 bases and J by 5 bases, with 24 bases between the two germline ends. Germline V gene sequence: CDR1 MNHNS, CDR2 SASEGT. The CDR3 has 17 amino acids. The CDR3 loop is CASSLNQDSPLLYGYTF. Here the CDR3 DNA reads TGTGCCAGCAGTCTTAATCAGGACAGCCCCCTCCTATATGGCTACACCTTC.

This clonotype was seen only a few times. The V gene is TRBV24-1, the J gene TRBJ2-5, with 10 bases identical to TRBD1. The CDR3 is 14 amino acids. Germline V gene data show CDR1 as KGHDR and CDR2 as SFDVKD. J lost 5 bases, V lost 11 bases, and 10 bases had no gene match. The DNA for the CDR3 is TGTGCCATCCACGCCGGGACAGGGGAGGAGACCCAGTACTTC. This gives the protein CAIHAGTGEETQYF.

This clonotype was counted many times. The CDR3 nucleotides are TGTGCCAGCAGCGCTCGGGGGACGTCACAAGAGACCCAGTACTTC. Protein sequence: CASSARGTSQETQYF. This chain uses TRBV28 with TRBJ2-5, with D maybe TRBD2 (6 bases). In germline, CDR1 is MDHEN, CDR2 SYDVKM. The CDR3 contains 15 residues. V lost 6 bases to trimming and J lost 2 bases, with 16 bases between them.

This clonotype was seen ten or more times. The chain has TRBV6-1 and TRBJ2-3; D is perhaps TRBD2 (7 bases). The V end lost 3 bases, the J end lost 5 bases, and 15 bases lay between the germline ends. Looked up from germline, CDR1 is MNHNS and CDR2 is SASEGT. This CDR3 is built from 15 residues. Written as DNA, the CDR3 is TGTGCCAGCAGTGACGTGGGGGGGCGAGGAGATACGCAGTATTTT. This encodes CASSDVGGRGDTQYF.

This clonotype has ten or more counts. The rearrangement links TRBV20-1 to TRBJ2-7; 11 bases fit TRBD2. The CDR3 is 14 amino acids. V was clipped by 6 bases and J by 7 bases; unmatched bases: 11. Per the germline V gene, CDR1 is DFQATT and CDR2 is SNEGSKA (reference sequence). The CDR3 protein is CSATSRLAGGEQYF. CDR3 nucleotide sequence: TGCAGTGCGACTAGCCGGCTAGCGGGAGGTGAGCAGTACTTC.

This clonotype was observed many times. The genes are TRBV6-1 and TRBJ2-7, with TRBD1 as a possible D gene (6 bases). V dropped 7 bases and J dropped 3 bases, with 16 bases sitting between them. CDR1 MNHNS and CDR2 SASEGT come from the germline V gene. The CDR3 sequence is 14 residues long. The CDR3 protein is CASMSTGIIYEQYF. The CDR3 DNA reads as TGTGCCAGCATGTCCACAGGGATTATCTACGAGCAGTACTTC.

The chain uses TRBV7-2 and TRBJ2-2; TRBD2 might be the D (6 bases). V was cut by 1 base and J by 7 bases, with 16 bases left in between. Germline V lookup: CDR1 SGHTA, CDR2 FQGNSA. The CDR3 totals 16 residues. In nucleotides, the CDR3 is TGTGCCAGCAGCTTAGTGCCCGCGGGGATGGACGGGGAGCTGTTTTTT. Its translation: CASSLVPAGMDGELFF.